This passage covers 17 T cell receptor beta chains from one sample sequenced in a study of blood T cell repertoires in COVID-19. TCRdb keeps only in-frame clones here, not all; method: immunoSEQ multiplex PCR. The data contain tens of thousands of clones, 82% of them seen just once; the ten biggest clones take up about 3.9%. The sample taken for sequencing was peripheral blood. These receptors were taken from a woman aged 60-70 years with acute or convalescent COVID-19.

V and J are TRBV9 and TRBJ1-2; 9 bases are shared with TRBD1. CDR3 length: 15 amino acids. Trimming took 4 bases from V and 4 from J; bases not matched to a gene: 8. From germline, CDR1 is SGDLS and CDR2 YYNGEE. The CDR3 region has the DNA TGTGCCAGCAGCCCCCGACAGGGGGTTAGCTATGGCTACACCTTC. Protein product: CASSPRQGVSYGYTF. The full variable domain, rest sourced from reference TRBV9 and TRBJ1-2, is DSGVTQTPKHLITATGQRVTLRCSPRSGDLSVYWYQQSLDQGLQFLIQYYNGEERAKGNILERFSAQQFPDLHSELNLSSLELGDSALYFCASSPRQGVSYGYTFGSGTRLTVV.

This chain joins TRBV6-6 and TRBJ1-5, with a weak D call TRBD1 (6 bases). V shed 6 bases and J shed 5 bases, with 17 bases lying between them. The CDR3 consists of 15 residues. Germline loops: CDR1 MNHNY, CDR2 SVGAGI (reference sequence). The CDR3, as DNA: TGTGCCAGCAGCCTACGCTCAGGGGAAGATCAGCCCCAGCATTTT. Encoded protein: CASSLRSGEDQPQHF.

This clone was seen a few times. This chain connects TRBV3-1 (or the pseudogene TRBV3-2) to TRBJ1-2; D remains ambiguous. Germline V gene sequence: CDR1 LGHDT, CDR2 YNNKEL (reference sequence). Trimming took 0 bases from V and 8 from J, leaving 13 bases between them. The CDR3 length is 14 residues. The CDR3 DNA is TGTGCCAGCAGCCAAGACGTTGGGCCCGGAGGCTACACCTTC. Protein: CASSQDVGPGGYTF.

The V and J genes are TRBV3-1 (or the pseudogene TRBV3-2) and TRBJ1-2, with D hard to call. CDR3 length: 15 residues. CDR1 and CDR2 (germline): LGHDT, YNNKEL (reference sequence). The germline V and J ends were trimmed by 4 bases and 4 bases, with 16 bases remaining between them. The chain's CDR3 is CASSPDGGATYGYTF. In DNA form, the CDR3 reads TGTGCCAGCAGCCCCGACGGTGGAGCCACCTATGGCTACACCTTC.

This CDR3 is CASSQFYQASTYEQYF. The CDR3 coding sequence is TGTGCCAGCAGCCAATTTTATCAAGCGTCCACCTACGAGCAGTACTTC. J is TRBJ2-7 and V is TRBV4-2; no firm D call. V shed 2 bases and J shed 2 bases, with 16 bases lying between them. CDR1 is LGHNA and CDR2 is YNFKEQ in the germline V gene. The CDR3 has 16 amino acids.

The rearrangement links TRBV20-1 to TRBJ1-2; D possibly corresponds to TRBD1 (6 bases). In germline, CDR1 is DFQATT, CDR2 SNEGSKA (reference sequence). V was trimmed by 3 bases and J by 3 bases, leaving 14 bases between them. The CDR3 loop spans 14 amino acids. The CDR3 bases are TGCAGTGCTAGTATTCGGGGGGCGGACTATGGCTACACCTTC. This encodes CSASIRGADYGYTF.

The chain is built from TRBV28 and TRBJ1-6; weak D call: TRBD1 (5 bases). CDR1 MDHEN and CDR2 SYDVKM come from the germline V gene. Trimming left V 4 bases short and J 12 bases short, with 10 bases between. CDR3 length: 12 amino acids. The CDR3, as DNA: TGTGCCAGCAGTTGGGAGGGGCGACCCCTCCACTTT. Protein: CASSWEGRPLHF. The complete variable domain, with remaining parts taken from reference TRBV28 and TRBJ1-6, reads DVKVTQSSRYLVKRTGEKVFLECVQDMDHENMFWYRQDPGLGLRLIYFSYDVKMKEKGDIPEGYSVSREKKERFSLILESASTNQTSMYLCASSWEGRPLHFGNGTRLTVT.

The V call is TRBV4-1, the J call TRBJ1-5; no firm D call. V was shortened by 4 bases and J by 6 bases, with 13 bases between the two germline ends. The CDR3 runs 14 residues. From germline, CDR1 is MGHRA and CDR2 YSYEKL. CDR3 sequence: CASSPEGSGQPQHF. The CDR3 DNA sequence: TGCGCCAGCAGCCCTGAGGGCTCAGGTCAGCCCCAGCATTTT.

This clone was picked up one time. V usage is TRBV20-1 and J usage is TRBJ2-7; D gene ambiguous. CDR1 is DFQATT, CDR2 SNEGSKA, per germline (reference sequence). This CDR3 region has 11 residues. Trimming stripped 8 bases from V and 7 bases from J, with 15 bases between. As DNA, the CDR3 is TGCAGTCCGAGGAGCCTCCGTGAGCAGTACTTC. Translated: CSPRSLREQYF.

V and J are TRBV28 and TRBJ2-5; 7 bases match TRBD1. V was clipped by 4 bases and J by 2 bases; unmatched bases: 7. Germline V gene sequence: CDR1 MDHEN, CDR2 SYDVKM. The CDR3 extends over 15 amino acids. The CDR3 DNA is TGTGCCAGCAGTTCCCCACAGGGGTTTCAAGAGACCCAGTACTTC. Its translation: CASSSPQGFQETQYF.

The chain combines TRBV28 with TRBJ2-4, with TRBD1 matching 9 bases. The CDR3 has 17 amino acids. The V segment lost 3 bases and the J segment 4 bases; nucleotides outside the gene matches: 10. Looked up from germline, CDR1 is MDHEN and CDR2 is SYDVKM. CDR3 region: CASSFGAAGTGKNIQYF. The CDR3 coding sequence is TGTGCCAGCAGTTTTGGGGCAGCCGGGACAGGGAAAAACATTCAGTACTTC.

This chain uses TRBV28 with TRBJ2-7; 9 nucleotides agree with TRBD1. V dropped 6 bases and J dropped 3; count of bases not matched to a gene: 3. Germline CDR1 and CDR2: MDHEN and SYDVKM. The CDR3 is made up of 13 amino acids. The DNA for the CDR3 is TGTGCCAGCAGGACAGGGGGGCACTACGAGCAGTACTTC. Translation: CASRTGGHYEQYF.

This clone was seen ten or more times. J is TRBJ1-2 and V is TRBV30; TRBD1 aligns across 11 bases. This CDR3 is 14 amino acids long. CDR1 GTSNPN and CDR2 SVGIG come from the germline V gene (reference sequence). V lost 5 bases to trimming and J lost 8 bases; unmatched junction nucleotides: 10. The CDR3 reads CAWERTGGSGGYTF. CDR3 nucleotide sequence: TGTGCCTGGGAGAGGACAGGGGGCTCTGGCGGCTACACCTTC.

This chain links TRBV6-5 with TRBJ1-1; 7 positions match TRBD1. V gave up 6 bases and J gave up 4 bases; unmatched junction bases: 11. Germline CDR1 MNHEY, CDR2 SVGAGI. The CDR3 spans 15 residues. CDR3: CASRNRGAGSTEAFF. The CDR3 nucleotides are TGTGCCAGCAGAAACAGGGGAGCTGGTAGCACTGAAGCTTTCTTT.

For the CDR3, the DNA is TGTGCCAGCAGCCGGGGACAGACGAACACTGAAGCTTTCTTT. It is translated as CASSRGQTNTEAFF. This chain connects TRBV7-2 to TRBJ1-1, with TRBD1 matching 7 bases. CDR1 is SGHTA, CDR2 FQGNSA, per germline. The CDR3 runs 14 residues. After removal of 5 bases from V and 1 base from J, the junction contained 4 bases not matched to a gene.

This clone was observed many times. The chain couples TRBV5-1 to TRBJ2-7, with D possibly matching TRBD2 (6 bases). The V gene lost 5 bases and the J gene lost 3 bases, with 18 bases spanning the gap. The length of the CDR3 is 15 residues. From germline, CDR1 is SGHRS and CDR2 YFSETQ. The CDR3 DNA is TGCGCCAGCAGGGGACTGTCGGGAGCGAACTACGAGCAGTACTTC. It codes for CASRGLSGANYEQYF.

V usage is TRBV13 and J usage is TRBJ2-3, with a weak D call TRBD2 (7 bases). The germline gives CDR1 PRHDT, CDR2 FYEKMQ (reference sequence). This CDR3 is 15 amino acids long. The V end lost 3 bases, the J end lost 1 base, and 11 bases lay between the germline ends. DNA for the CDR3: TGTGCCAGCAGCTTGGGGGGGCGCCGCACAGATACGCAGTATTTT. It codes for CASSLGGRRTDTQYF.